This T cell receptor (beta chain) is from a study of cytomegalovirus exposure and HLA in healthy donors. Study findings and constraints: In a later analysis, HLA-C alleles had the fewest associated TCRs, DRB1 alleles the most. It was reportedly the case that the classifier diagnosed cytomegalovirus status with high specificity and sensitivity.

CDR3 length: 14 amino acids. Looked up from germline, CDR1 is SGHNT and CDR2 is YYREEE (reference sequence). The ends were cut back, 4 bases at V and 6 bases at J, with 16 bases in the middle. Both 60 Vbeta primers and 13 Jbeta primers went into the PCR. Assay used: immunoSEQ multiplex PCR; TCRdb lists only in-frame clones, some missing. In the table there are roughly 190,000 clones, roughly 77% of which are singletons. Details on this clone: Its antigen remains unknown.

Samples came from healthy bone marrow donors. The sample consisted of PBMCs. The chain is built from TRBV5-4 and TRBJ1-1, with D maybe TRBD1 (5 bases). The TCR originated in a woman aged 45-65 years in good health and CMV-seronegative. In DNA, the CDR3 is TGTGCCAGCAGCCCGGGACTACGGTCGGCTGAAGCTTTCTTT. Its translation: CASSPGLRSAEAFF.